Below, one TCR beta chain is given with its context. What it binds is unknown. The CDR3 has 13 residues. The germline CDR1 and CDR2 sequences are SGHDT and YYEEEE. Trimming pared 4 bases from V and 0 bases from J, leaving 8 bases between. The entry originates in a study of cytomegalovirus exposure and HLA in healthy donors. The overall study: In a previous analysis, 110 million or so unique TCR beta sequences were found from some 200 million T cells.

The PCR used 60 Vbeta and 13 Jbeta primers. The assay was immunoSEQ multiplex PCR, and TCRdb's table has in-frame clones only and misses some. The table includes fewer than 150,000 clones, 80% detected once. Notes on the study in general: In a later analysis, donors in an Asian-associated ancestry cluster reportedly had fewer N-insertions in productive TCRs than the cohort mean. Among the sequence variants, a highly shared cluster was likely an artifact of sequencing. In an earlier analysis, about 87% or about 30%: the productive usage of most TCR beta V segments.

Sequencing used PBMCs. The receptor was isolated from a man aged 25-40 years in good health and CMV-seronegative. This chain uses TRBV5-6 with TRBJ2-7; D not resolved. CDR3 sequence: CASSPSYSYEQYF. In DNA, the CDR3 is TGTGCCAGCAGCCCATCCTACTCCTACGAGCAGTACTTC.